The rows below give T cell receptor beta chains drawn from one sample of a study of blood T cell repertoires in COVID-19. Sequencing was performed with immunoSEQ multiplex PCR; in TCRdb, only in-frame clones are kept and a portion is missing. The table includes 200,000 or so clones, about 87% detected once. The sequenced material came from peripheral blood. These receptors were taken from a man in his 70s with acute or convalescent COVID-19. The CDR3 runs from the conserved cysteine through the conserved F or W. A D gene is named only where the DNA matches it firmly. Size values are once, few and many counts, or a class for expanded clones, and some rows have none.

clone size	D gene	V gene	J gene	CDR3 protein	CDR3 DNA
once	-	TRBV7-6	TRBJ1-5	CASSLGTASNQPQHF	TGTGCCAGCAGCTTAGGGACAGCAAGCAATCAGCCCCAGCATTTT
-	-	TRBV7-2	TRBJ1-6	CASSLDPGRNSPLHF	TGTGCCAGCAGCTTAGACCCAGGGCGAAATTCACCCCTCCACTTT
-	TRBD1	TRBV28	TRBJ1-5	CASSLRQGNQPQHF	TGTGCCAGCAGTTTGCGACAGGGGAATCAGCCCCAGCATTTT
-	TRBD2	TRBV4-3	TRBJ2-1	CASSQAVGLAGGSEQFF	TGCGCCAGCAGCCAAGCCGTTGGACTAGCGGGAGGTAGTGAGCAGTTCTTC
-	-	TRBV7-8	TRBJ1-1	CASSLSRGMNTEAFF	TGTGCCAGCAGCTTAAGTAGGGGCATGAACACTGAAGCTTTCTTT
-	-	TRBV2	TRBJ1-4	CASSGSGQEKLFF	TGTGCCAGCAGTGGGTCAGGACAGGAAAAACTGTTTTTT
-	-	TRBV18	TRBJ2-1	CASSPPSVNEQFF	TGTGCCAGCTCACCCCCTAGCGTCAATGAGCAGTTCTTC
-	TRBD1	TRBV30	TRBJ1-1	CAWSVQGVVTEAFF	TGTGCCTGGAGTGTACAGGGGGTTGTTACTGAAGCTTTCTTT
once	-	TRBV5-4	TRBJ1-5	CASSPDMNQPQHF	TGTGCCAGCAGCCCAGACATGAATCAGCCCCAGCATTTT
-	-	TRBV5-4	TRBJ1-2	CASSLRVEDGYTF	TGTGCCAGCAGCTTGAGAGTGGAGGATGGCTACACCTTC
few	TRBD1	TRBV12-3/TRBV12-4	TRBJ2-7	CASSRTGANEQYF	TGTGCCAGCAGCCGGACAGGGGCGAACGAGCAGTACTTC
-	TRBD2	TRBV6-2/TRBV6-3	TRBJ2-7	CASSSGGRSSYEQYF	TGTGCCAGCAGTTCAGGCGGGAGGAGCTCCTACGAGCAGTACTTC
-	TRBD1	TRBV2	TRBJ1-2	CASSGDRAYYGYTF	TGTGCCAGCAGTGGGGACAGGGCCTACTATGGCTACACCTTC
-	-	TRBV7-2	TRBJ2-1	CASSLAFGVDEQFF	TGTGCCAGCAGCCTAGCGTTCGGTGTGGATGAGCAGTTCTTC
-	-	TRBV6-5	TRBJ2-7	CASRSSTSSYEQYF	TGTGCCAGCAGAAGTTCCACGAGCTCCTACGAGCAGTACTTC
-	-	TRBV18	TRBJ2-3	CASSPLLGRQATDTQYF	TGTGCCAGCTCACCACTTTTGGGGCGACAGGCAACAGATACGCAGTATTTT
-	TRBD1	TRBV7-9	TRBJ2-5	CASSPQGAETQYF	TGTGCCAGCAGCCCACAGGGGGCTGAGACCCAGTACTTC
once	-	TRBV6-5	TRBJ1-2	CASSYVGQAYGYTF	TGTGCCAGCAGTTACGTGGGACAAGCCTATGGCTACACCTTC
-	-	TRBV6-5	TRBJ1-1	CASANNSEAFF	TGTGCCAGCGCGAATAACTCTGAAGCTTTCTTT
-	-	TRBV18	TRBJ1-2	CASSPEAYGYTF	TGTGCCAGCTCACCCGAAGCCTACGGCTACACCTTC
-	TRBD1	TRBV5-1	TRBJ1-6	CASSVGTANSPLHF	TGCGCCAGCAGCGTAGGGACAGCGAATTCACCCCTCCACTTT
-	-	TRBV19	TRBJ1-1	CASSIAEGWSEAFF	TGTGCCAGTAGTATAGCTGAGGGTTGGTCTGAAGCTTTCTTT
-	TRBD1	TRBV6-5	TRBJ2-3	CASKHRGSSTDTQYF	TGTGCCAGCAAACACAGGGGGAGTAGCACAGATACGCAGTATTTT
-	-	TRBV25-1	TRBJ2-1	CASSESGRASYNEQFF	TGTGCCAGCAGTGAGTCCGGGCGGGCCTCCTACAATGAGCAGTTCTTC
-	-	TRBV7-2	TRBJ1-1	CASSFWGSGEAFF	TGTGCCAGCAGCTTTTGGGGCTCGGGTGAAGCTTTCTTT